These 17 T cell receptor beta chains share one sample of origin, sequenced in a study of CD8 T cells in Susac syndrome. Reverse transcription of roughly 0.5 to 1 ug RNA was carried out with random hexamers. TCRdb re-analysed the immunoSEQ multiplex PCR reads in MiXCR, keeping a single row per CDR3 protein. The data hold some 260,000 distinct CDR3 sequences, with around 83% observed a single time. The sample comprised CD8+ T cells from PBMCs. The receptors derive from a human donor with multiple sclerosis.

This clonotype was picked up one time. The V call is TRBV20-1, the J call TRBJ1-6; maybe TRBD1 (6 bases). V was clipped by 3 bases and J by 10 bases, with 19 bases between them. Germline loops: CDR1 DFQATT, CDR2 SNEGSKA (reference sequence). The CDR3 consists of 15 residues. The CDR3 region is CSARPTRGGKSPLHF. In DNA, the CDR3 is TGCAGTGCTAGGCCCACCCGAGGGGGGAAATCACCCCTCCACTTT.

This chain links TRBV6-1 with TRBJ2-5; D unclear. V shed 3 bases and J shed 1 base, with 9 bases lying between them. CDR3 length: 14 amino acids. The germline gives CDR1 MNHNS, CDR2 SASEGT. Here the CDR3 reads CASSDLRSQETQYF. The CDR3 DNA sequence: TGTGCCAGCAGTGACCTTAGATCCCAAGAGACCCAGTACTTC.

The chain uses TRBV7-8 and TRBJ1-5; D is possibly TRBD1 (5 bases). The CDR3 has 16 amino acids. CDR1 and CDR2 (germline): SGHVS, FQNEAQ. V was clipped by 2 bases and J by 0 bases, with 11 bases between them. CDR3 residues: CASSLLGRGSNQPQHF. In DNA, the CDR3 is TGTGCCAGCAGCTTACTCGGGAGGGGTAGCAATCAGCCCCAGCATTTT.

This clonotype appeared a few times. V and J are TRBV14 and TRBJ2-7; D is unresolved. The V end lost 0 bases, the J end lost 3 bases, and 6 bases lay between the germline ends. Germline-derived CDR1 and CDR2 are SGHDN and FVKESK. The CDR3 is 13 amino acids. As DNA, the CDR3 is TGTGCCAGCAGCCAAGAAAAAGGCTACGAGCAGTACTTC. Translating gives CASSQEKGYEQYF.

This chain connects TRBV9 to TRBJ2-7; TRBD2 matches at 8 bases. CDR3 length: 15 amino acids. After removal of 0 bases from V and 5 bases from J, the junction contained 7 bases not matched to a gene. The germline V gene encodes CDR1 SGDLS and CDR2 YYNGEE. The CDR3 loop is CASSVGGSGMDEQYF. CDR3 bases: TGTGCCAGCAGCGTAGGCGGTAGCGGGATGGACGAGCAGTACTTC.

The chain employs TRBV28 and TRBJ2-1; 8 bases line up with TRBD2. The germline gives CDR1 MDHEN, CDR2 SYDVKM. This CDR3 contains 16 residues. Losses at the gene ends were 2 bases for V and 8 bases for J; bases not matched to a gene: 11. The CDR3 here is CASSLLTAGVRDEQFF. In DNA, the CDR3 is TGTGCCAGCAGTTTACTCACAGCGGGAGTAAGAGATGAGCAGTTCTTC.

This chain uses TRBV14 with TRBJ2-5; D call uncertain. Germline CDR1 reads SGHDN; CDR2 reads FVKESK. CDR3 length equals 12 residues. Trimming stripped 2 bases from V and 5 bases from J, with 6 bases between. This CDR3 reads CASSQPWETQYF. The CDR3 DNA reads TGTGCCAGCAGCCAACCGTGGGAGACCCAGTACTTC. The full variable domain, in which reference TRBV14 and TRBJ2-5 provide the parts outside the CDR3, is EAGVTQFPSHSVIEKGQTVTLRCDPISGHDNLYWYRRVMGKEIKFLLHFVKESKQDESGMPNNRFLAERTGGTYSTLKVQPAELEDSGVYFCASSQPWETQYFGPGTRLLVL.

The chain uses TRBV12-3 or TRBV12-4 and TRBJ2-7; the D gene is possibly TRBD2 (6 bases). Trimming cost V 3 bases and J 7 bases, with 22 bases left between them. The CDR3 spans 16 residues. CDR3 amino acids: CASSFISGVIVGEQYF. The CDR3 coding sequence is TGTGCCAGCAGTTTTATCTCGGGAGTGATTGTGGGGGAGCAGTACTTC.

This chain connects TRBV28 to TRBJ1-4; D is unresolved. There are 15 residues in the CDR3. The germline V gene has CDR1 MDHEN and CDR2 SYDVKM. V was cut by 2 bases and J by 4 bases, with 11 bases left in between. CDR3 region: CASSLVAEVNEKLFF. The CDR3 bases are TGTGCCAGCAGTTTAGTGGCTGAAGTTAATGAAAAACTGTTTTTT.

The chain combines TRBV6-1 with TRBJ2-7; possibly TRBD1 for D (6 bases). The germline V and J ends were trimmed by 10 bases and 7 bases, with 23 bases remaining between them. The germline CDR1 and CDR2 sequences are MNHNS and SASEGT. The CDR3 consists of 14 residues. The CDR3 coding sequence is TGTGCCACCAACAGGGCTAAGGGGTTGGGAGAGCAGTACTTC. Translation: CATNRAKGLGEQYF.

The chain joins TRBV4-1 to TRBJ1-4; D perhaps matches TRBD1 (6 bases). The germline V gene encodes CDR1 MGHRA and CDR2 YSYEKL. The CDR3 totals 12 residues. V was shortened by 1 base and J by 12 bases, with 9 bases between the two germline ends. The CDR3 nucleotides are TGCGCCAGCAGCCAAGGAAGGACAGAACTGTTTTTT. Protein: CASSQGRTELFF.

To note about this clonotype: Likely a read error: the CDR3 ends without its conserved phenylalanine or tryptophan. The CDR3 protein is CASSQERGSSYEQYL. CDR3 nucleotides: TGTGCCAGCAGCCAAGAGAGGGGGTCTTCCTACGAGCAGTACCTC. V is TRBV14 and J is TRBJ2-7; possibly TRBD1 for D (6 bases). This CDR3 is 15 amino acids long. Between the trimmed V and J ends, which lost 0 bases and 1 base, there was a span of 10 bases. Germline V gene sequence: CDR1 SGHDN, CDR2 FVKESK.

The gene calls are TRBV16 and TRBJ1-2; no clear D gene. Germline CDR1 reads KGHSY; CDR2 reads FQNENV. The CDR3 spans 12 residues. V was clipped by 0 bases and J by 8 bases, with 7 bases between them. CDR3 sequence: CASSQSGGGYTF. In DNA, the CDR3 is TGTGCCAGCAGCCAATCCGGCGGCGGCTACACCTTC. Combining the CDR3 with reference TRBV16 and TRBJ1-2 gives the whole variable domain GEEVAQTPKHLVRGEGQKAKLYCAPIKGHSYVFWYQQVLKNEFKFLISFQNENVFDETGMPKERFSAKCLPNSPCSLEIQATKLEDSAVYFCASSQSGGGYTFGSGTRLTVV.

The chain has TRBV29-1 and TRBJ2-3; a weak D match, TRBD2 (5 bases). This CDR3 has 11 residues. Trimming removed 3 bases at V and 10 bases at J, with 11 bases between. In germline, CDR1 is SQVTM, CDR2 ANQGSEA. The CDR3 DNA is TGCAGCGTTGACCCCACGGAGGCGCAGTATTTT. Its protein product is CSVDPTEAQYF.

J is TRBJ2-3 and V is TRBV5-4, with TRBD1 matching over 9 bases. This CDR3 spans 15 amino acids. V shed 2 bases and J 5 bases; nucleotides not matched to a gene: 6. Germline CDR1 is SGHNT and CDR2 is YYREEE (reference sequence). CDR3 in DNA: TGTGCCAGCAGCTTTAGGGGACAGGGAAAAGATACGCAGTATTTT. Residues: CASSFRGQGKDTQYF. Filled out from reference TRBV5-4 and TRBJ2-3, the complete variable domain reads ETGVTQSPTHLIKTRGQQVTLRCSSQSGHNTVSWYQQALGQGPQFIFQYYREEENGRGNFPPRFSGLQFPNYSSELNVNALELDDSALYLCASSFRGQGKDTQYFGPGTRLTVL.

Here the CDR3 DNA reads TGTGCCAGCAGCTGGGACACGAGCTCTGGAAACACCATATATTTT. It is translated as CASSWDTSSGNTIYF. The chain is built from TRBV2 and TRBJ1-3; TRBD1 is a possible D gene (6 bases). The germline gives CDR1 SNHLY, CDR2 FYNNEI. The CDR3 loop spans 15 amino acids. Trimming shortened V by 6 bases and J by 0 bases, and 12 bases separated the two germline ends.

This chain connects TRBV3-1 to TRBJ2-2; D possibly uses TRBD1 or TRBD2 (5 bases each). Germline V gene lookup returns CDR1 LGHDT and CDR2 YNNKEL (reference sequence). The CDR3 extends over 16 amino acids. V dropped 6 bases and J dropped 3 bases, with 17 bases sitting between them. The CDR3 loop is CASSRRVGEYTGELFF. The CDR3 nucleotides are TGTGCCAGCAGTCGCAGGGTAGGGGAGTACACCGGGGAGCTGTTTTTT.